The T cell receptor (beta chain) under discussion was sequenced for a study of cytomegalovirus exposure and HLA in healthy donors. The wider study: Of the donors genotyped, several hundred in all, around 76% fell in the Caucasian-associated ancestry cluster. Regarding the study as a whole: Links to common viral pathogens appeared, in a later analysis, for several of the most significant clusters. Versus the roughly 690-donor mean, an Asian-associated ancestry cluster reportedly showed fewer N-insertions in a later analysis. Earlier analysis looked at TCR beta V segments, and most were productive about 90% or about 30% of the time.

CDR3 length: 19 amino acids. Regarding this clone: What it binds is unknown.

PCR amplification relied on 60 Vbeta primers (plus 13 Jbeta primers). Clones were sequenced by immunoSEQ multiplex PCR, and TCRdb holds only the in-frame ones, with some missing. Found here are some 170,000 clones, 60% to 80% of them singletons; the top ten hold about 1.3%. This TCR was sampled from a man aged 60-69 years in good health and CMV-seronegative. The chain recombines TRBV21-1 with TRBJ1-5. TRBV21-1 corresponds to a pseudogene. Source material: PBMCs. In DNA, the CDR3 is TGTGCCAGCAGCAAAGGTCGGGGGGGATTGGGTTTTAGCAATCAGCCCCAGCATTTT. It is translated as CASSKGRGGLGFSNQPQHF.